Following are 5 T cell receptor beta chains from one sample sequenced in a study of blood T cell repertoires in COVID-19. Measured with immunoSEQ multiplex PCR; TCRdb has only the in-frame clones, and not every one. The repertoire holds around 60,000 clones, with roughly 77% as singletons. The sample comprised peripheral blood. Receptors were obtained from a man older than 75 with acute or convalescent COVID-19.

The table lists this clone with a few counts. The chain joins TRBV6-1 to TRBJ2-2, with D perhaps TRBD1 (5 bases). CDR1 is MNHNS, CDR2 SASEGT, per germline. This CDR3 comprises 13 residues. The V end was cut by 2 bases, the J end by 6 bases, with 7 bases between. CDR3 sequence reads: CASSERGPGELFF. The CDR3 DNA reads TGTGCCAGCAGTGAAAGGGGTCCCGGGGAGCTGTTTTTT.

The chain joins TRBV12-5 to TRBJ2-2; 11 nucleotides align to TRBD1. J gave up 4 bases and V 5 bases, and 6 bases lay outside the gene matches. CDR3 length: 16 residues. Germline V gene lookup returns CDR1 LGHNT and CDR2 FRNRAP. In DNA, the CDR3 is TGTGCTAGTGGTCCCGGGACAGGGGGAGTCACCGGGGAGCTGTTTTTT. Protein sequence: CASGPGTGGVTGELFF.

CDR3 region: CASSEGQRTHF. CDR3 nucleotide sequence: TGTGCCAGCAGTGAAGGGCAGCGGACCCACTTT. The V gene is TRBV6-1, the J gene TRBJ1-6, with no clear D. Germline CDR1 MNHNS, CDR2 SASEGT. The V end lost 1 base, the J end lost 18 bases, and 10 bases lay between the germline ends. The CDR3 loop spans 11 amino acids.

This CDR3 is CASSYILTEYQETQYF. The CDR3 nucleotides read TGTGCCAGCAGTTATATACTGACAGAGTACCAAGAGACCCAGTACTTC. J is TRBJ2-5 and V is TRBV6-2 or TRBV6-3, with D possibly TRBD1 on 5 matching bases. The CDR3 is made up of 16 amino acids. Germline V CDR1 and CDR2: MNHEY, SVGEGT. V lost 3 bases to trimming and J lost 0 bases, with 14 bases between them.

The genes are TRBV7-9 and TRBJ2-5; 10 bases match TRBD2. Germline V lookup: CDR1 SEHNR, CDR2 FQNEAQ (reference sequence). The junction had 10 bases not matched to a gene; V was cut back by 5 bases and J by 1 base. The CDR3 contains 17 residues. The CDR3 is CASSRTELAGVQETQYF. Written as DNA, the CDR3 is TGTGCCAGCAGCCGTACGGAGCTAGCGGGGGTCCAAGAGACCCAGTACTTC.